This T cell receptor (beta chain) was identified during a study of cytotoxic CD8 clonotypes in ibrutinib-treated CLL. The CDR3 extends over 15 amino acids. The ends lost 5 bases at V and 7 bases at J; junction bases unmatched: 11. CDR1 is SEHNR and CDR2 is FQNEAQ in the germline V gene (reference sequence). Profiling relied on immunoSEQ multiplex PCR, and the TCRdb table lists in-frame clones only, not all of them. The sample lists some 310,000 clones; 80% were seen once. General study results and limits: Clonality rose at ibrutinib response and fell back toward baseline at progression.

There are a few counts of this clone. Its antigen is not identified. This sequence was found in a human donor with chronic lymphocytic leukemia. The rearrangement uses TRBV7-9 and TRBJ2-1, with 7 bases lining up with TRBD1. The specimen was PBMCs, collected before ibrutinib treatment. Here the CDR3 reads CASSPTGITSNEQFF. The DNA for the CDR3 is TGTGCCAGCAGCCCGACAGGGATCACTAGTAATGAGCAGTTCTTC.